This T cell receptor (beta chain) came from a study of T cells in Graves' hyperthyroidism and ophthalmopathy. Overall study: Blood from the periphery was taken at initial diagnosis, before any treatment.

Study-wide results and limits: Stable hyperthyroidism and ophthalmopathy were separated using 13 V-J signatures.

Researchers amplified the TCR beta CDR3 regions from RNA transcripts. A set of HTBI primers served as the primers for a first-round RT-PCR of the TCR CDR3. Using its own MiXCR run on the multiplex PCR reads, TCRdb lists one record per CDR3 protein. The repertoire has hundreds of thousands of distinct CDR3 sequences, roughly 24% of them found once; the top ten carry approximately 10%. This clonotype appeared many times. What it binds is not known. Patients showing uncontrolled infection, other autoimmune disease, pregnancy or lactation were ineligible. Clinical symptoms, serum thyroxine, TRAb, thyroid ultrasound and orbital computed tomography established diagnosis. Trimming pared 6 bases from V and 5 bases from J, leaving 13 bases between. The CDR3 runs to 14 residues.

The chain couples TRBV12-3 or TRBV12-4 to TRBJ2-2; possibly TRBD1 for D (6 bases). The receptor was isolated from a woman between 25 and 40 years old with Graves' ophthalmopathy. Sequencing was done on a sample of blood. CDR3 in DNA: TGTGCCAGCAGAGGACAGCTAACGACCGGGGAGCTGTTTTTT. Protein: CASRGQLTTGELFF.